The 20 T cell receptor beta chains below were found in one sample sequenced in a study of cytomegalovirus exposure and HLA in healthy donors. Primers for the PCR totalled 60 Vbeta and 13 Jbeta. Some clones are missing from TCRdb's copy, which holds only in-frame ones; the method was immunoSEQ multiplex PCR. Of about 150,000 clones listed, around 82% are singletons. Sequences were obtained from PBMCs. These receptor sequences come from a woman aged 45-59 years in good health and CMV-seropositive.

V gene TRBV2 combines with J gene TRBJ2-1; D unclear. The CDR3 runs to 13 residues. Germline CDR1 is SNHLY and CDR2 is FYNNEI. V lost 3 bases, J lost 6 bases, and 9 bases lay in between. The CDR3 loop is CASSDGAPNEQFF. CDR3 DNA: TGTGCCAGCAGTGACGGAGCCCCCAATGAGCAGTTCTTC.

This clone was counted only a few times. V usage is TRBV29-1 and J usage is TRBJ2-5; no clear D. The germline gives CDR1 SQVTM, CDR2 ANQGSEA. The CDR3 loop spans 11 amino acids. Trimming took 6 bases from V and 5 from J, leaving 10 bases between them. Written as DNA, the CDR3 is TGCAGCGTCGGTGGTGAGGAGACCCAGTACTTC. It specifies CSVGGEETQYF.

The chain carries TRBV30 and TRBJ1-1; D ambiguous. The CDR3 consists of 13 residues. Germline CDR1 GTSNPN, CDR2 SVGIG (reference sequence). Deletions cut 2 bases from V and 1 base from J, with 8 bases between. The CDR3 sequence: CAWSRGRNTEAFF. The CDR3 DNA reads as TGTGCCTGGAGTAGAGGGCGGAACACTGAAGCTTTCTTT.

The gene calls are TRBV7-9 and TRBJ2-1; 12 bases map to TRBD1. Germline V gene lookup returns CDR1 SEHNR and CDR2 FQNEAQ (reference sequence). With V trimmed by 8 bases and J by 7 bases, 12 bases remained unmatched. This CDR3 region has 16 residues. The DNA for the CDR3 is TGTGCCAGCGTCGGACTCCGGGACAGGGGGCCGAATGAGCAGTTCTTC. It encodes CASVGLRDRGPNEQFF.

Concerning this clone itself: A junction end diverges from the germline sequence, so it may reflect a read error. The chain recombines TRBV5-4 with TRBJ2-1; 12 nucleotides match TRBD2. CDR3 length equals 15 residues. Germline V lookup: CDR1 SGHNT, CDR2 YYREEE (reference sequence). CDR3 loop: CASSRTSGGSNGQFF. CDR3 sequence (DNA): TGTGCCAGCAGCAGAACTAGCGGGGGGAGCAATGGGCAGTTCTTC. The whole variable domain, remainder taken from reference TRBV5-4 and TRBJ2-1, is ETGVTQSPTHLIKTRGQQVTLRCSSQSGHNTVSWYQQALGQGPQFIFQYYREEENGRGNFPPRFSGLQFPNYSSELNVNALELDDSALYLCASSRTSGGSNGQFFGPGTRLTVL.

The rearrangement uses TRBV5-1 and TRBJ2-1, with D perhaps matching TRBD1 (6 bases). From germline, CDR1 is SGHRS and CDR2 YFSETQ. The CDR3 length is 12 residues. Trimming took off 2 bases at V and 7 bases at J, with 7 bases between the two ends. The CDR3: CASSLGTNEQFF. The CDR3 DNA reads TGCGCCAGCAGCTTAGGGACAAATGAGCAGTTCTTC. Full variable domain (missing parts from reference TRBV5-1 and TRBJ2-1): KAGVTQTPRYLIKTRGQQVTLSCSPISGHRSVSWYQQTPGQGLQFLFEYFSETQRNKGNFPGRFSGRQFSNSRSEMNVSTLELGDSALYLCASSLGTNEQFFGPGTRLTVL.

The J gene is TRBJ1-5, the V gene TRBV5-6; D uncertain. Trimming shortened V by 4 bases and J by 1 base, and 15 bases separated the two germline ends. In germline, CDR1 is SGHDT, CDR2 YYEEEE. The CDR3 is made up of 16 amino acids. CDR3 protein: CASSQTITISNQPQHF. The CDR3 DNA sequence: TGTGCCAGCAGCCAGACCATTACTATCAGCAATCAGCCCCAGCATTTT.

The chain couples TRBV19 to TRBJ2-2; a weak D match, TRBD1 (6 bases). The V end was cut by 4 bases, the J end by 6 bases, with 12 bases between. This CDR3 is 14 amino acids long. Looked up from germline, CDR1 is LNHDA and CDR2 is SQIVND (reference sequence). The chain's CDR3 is CASSTEGVAGELFF. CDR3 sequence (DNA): TGTGCCAGTAGTACTGAGGGGGTAGCCGGGGAGCTGTTTTTT.

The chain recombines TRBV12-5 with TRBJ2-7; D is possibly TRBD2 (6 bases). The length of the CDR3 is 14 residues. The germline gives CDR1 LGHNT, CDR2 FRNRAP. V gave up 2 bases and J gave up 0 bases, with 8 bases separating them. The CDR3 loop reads CASGLRGSSYEQYF. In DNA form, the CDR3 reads TGTGCTAGTGGTTTGCGGGGGAGCTCCTACGAGCAGTACTTC.

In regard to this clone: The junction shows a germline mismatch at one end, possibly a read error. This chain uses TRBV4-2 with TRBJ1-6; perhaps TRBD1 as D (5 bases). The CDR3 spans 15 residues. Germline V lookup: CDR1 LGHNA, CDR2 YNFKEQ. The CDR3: CASSVQPGGSSRLHF. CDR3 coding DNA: TGTGCCAGCAGCGTTCAACCGGGGGGTTCCTCACGCCTCCACTTT.

The DNA for the CDR3 is TGTGCCAGCAGCTTCCAGGGGTCCTACGAGCAGTACTTC. It specifies CASSFQGSYEQYF. This chain links TRBV5-4 with TRBJ2-7; tentatively, D is TRBD1 (6 bases). V gave up 2 bases and J gave up 1 base, with 7 bases separating them. This CDR3 contains 13 residues. CDR1 and CDR2 (germline): SGHNT, YYREEE (reference sequence).

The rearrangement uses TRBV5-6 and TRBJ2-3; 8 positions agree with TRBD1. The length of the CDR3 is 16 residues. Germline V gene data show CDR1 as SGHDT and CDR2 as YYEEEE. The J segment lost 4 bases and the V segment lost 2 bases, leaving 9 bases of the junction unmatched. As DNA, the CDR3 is TGTGCCAGCAGCTTACCGGGACAGGCACAACCAGATACGCAGTATTTT. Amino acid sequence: CASSLPGQAQPDTQYF.

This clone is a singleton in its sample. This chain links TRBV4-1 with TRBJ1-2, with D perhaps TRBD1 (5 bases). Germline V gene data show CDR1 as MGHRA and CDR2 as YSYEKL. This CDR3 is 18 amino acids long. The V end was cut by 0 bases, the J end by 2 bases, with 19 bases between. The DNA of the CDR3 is TGCGCCAGCAGCCAAGATCGGGGGGAGGTTCGGGGGAACTATGGCTACACCTTC. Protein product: CASSQDRGEVRGNYGYTF.

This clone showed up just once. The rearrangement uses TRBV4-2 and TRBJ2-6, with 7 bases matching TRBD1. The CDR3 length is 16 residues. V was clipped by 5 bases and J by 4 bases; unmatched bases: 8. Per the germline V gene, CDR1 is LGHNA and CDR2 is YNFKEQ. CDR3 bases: TGTGCCAGCAGCTTACCGACAGGGCGAGGGGCCAACGTCCTGACTTTC. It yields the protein CASSLPTGRGANVLTF.

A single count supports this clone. The CDR3 sequence is CAWSLPLGLTDTQYF. Written as DNA, the CDR3 is TGTGCCTGGAGCCTACCTTTGGGGCTCACAGATACGCAGTATTTT. V is TRBV30 and J is TRBJ2-3, with a possible D match to TRBD1 (5 bases). CDR1 is GTSNPN and CDR2 is SVGIG in the germline V gene (reference sequence). V lost 3 bases to trimming and J lost 2 bases, with 15 bases between them. CDR3 size: 15 residues. The full variable domain, its missing parts supplied by reference TRBV30 and TRBJ2-3, is SQTIHQWPATLVQPVGSPLSLECTVEGTSNPNLYWYRQAAGRGLQLLFYSVGIGQISSEVPQNLSASRPQDRQFILSSKKLLLSDSGFYLCAWSLPLGLTDTQYFGPGTRLTVL.

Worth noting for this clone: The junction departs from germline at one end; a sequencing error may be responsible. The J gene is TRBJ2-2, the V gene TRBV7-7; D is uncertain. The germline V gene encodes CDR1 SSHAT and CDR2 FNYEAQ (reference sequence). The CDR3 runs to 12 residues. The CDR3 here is CASSSLSGELFF. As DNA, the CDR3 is TGTGCTAGCAGCTCCCTATCCGGGGAGCTGTTTTTT.

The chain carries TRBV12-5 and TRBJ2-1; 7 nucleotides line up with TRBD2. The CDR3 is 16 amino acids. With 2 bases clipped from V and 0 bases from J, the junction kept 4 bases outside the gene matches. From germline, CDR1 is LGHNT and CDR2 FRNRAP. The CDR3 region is CASGLRRGSSYNEQFF. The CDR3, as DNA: TGTGCTAGTGGTTTGAGGCGGGGGAGCTCCTACAATGAGCAGTTCTTC.

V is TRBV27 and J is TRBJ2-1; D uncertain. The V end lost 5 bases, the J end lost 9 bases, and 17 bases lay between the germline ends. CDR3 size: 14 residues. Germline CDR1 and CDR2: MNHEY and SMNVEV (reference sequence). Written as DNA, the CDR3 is TGTGCCAGCAGTACCGAAATACATGTGCCTGAGCAGTTCTTC. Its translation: CASSTEIHVPEQFF.

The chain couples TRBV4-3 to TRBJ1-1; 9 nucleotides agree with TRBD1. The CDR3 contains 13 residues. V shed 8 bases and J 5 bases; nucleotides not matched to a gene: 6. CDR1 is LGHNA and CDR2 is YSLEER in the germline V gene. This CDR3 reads CASGRQGDTEAFF. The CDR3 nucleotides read TGCGCCAGCGGTCGACAGGGGGATACTGAAGCTTTCTTT.

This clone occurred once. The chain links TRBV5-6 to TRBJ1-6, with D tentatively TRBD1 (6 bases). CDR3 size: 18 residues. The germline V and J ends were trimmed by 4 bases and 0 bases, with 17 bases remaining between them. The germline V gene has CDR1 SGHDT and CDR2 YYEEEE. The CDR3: CASSQLQGKGSYNSPLHF. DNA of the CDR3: TGTGCCAGCAGCCAATTGCAGGGGAAGGGCTCCTATAATTCACCCCTCCACTTT.